Below, 10 T cell receptor beta chains from the same sample are listed, as sequenced in a study of Graves' ophthalmopathy and Graves' hyperthyroidism. Amplification targeted the TCR beta CDR3 regions, with RNA transcripts as the source material. Second-round multiplex PCR followed a first-round RT-PCR using HTBI primers. One entry per CDR3 protein, called by TCRdb with MiXCR from the multiplex PCR reads. The sample contains 200,000 to 300,000 distinct CDR3 sequences, around 45% of which appear only once. The sequenced sample consisted of peripheral blood. These receptors were obtained from an adult man with Graves' ophthalmopathy.

The J gene is TRBJ2-5, the V gene TRBV9, with TRBD2 matching over 9 bases. This CDR3 contains 15 residues. V lost 3 bases, J lost 5 bases, and 8 bases stayed unmatched. Germline loops: CDR1 SGDLS, CDR2 YYNGEE. CDR3 nucleotide sequence: TGTGCCAGCAGCGCGGGGCTAGCGGGACTGGAGACCCAGTACTTC. Translation: CASSAGLAGLETQYF. The complete variable domain, with remaining parts taken from reference TRBV9 and TRBJ2-5, reads DSGVTQTPKHLITATGQRVTLRCSPRSGDLSVYWYQQSLDQGLQFLIQYYNGEERAKGNILERFSAQQFPDLHSELNLSSLELGDSALYFCASSAGLAGLETQYFGPGTRLLVL.

This clonotype occurred a few times. The chain carries TRBV9 and TRBJ1-1, with 8 bases aligning to TRBD1. This CDR3 has 15 amino acids. Trimming cost V 0 bases and J 5 bases; bases outside gene matches: 6. Germline CDR1 reads SGDLS; CDR2 reads YYNGEE. The CDR3 reads CASSVATDRGTEAFF. For the CDR3, the DNA is TGTGCCAGCAGCGTAGCTACAGACAGGGGTACTGAAGCTTTCTTT.

With regard to this clonotype: A junction end diverges from the germline sequence, so it may reflect a read error. The chain carries TRBV20-1 and TRBJ1-6; D uncertain. Germline-derived CDR1 and CDR2 are DFQATT and SNEGSKA (reference sequence). This CDR3 has 8 residues. The CDR3 DNA sequence: TGCAGTGCTAGACCCCCCCACTTT. It codes for CSARPPHF.

This clonotype was detected only a few times. The chain is built from TRBV9 and TRBJ2-7; 9 positions match TRBD2. Germline CDR1 SGDLS, CDR2 YYNGEE. The CDR3 is made up of 14 amino acids. With V trimmed by 3 bases and J by 7 bases, 8 bases remained unmatched. CDR3 residues: CASSATSGTVEQYF. The DNA for the CDR3 is TGTGCCAGCAGCGCGACTAGCGGTACGGTGGAGCAGTACTTC.

This clonotype has more than one count but fewer than ten. This rearrangement joins TRBV19 to TRBJ1-6, with D unresolved. The CDR3 runs to 15 residues. Between the trimmed V and J ends, which lost 8 bases and 11 bases, there was a span of 22 bases. In germline, CDR1 is LNHDA, CDR2 SQIVND (reference sequence). CDR3: CASSGRDTHGTPLHF. As DNA, the CDR3 is TGTGCCAGTTCGGGCCGGGATACCCACGGAACACCCCTCCACTTT.

CDR3 amino acids: CASSVGTLDPRGRYEAFF. For the CDR3, the DNA is TGTGCCAGCAGCGTAGGGACCCTGGACCCTAGGGGCAGGTATGAAGCTTTCTTT. This chain connects TRBV7-9 to TRBJ1-1; tentatively, D is TRBD1 (5 bases). This CDR3 comprises 18 residues. Trimming removed 5 bases at V and 7 bases at J, with 29 bases between. Germline V lookup: CDR1 SEHNR, CDR2 FQNEAQ (reference sequence).

The gene calls are TRBV4-1 and TRBJ1-6; D unresolved. V gave up 4 bases and J gave up 1 base, with 17 bases separating them. The CDR3 sequence is 18 residues long. Germline V CDR1 and CDR2: MGHRA, YSYEKL. DNA for the CDR3: TGCGCCAGCAGCCGACGACATGGGGAGTTGTCCTATAATTCACCCCTCCACTTT. Its protein is CASSRRHGELSYNSPLHF.

The CDR3 sequence: CASRPQGAKTEAFF. For the CDR3, the DNA is TGTGCCAGCAGACCACAGGGGGCGAAGACTGAAGCTTTCTTT. The chain uses TRBV28 and TRBJ1-1, with 9 positions matching TRBD1. The CDR3 is 14 amino acids. Trimming removed 6 bases from V and 5 bases from J; junction bases left unmatched: 7. In germline, CDR1 is MDHEN, CDR2 SYDVKM.

This chain links TRBV7-9 with TRBJ2-7, with TRBD2 matching over 10 bases. From germline, CDR1 is SEHNR and CDR2 FQNEAQ (reference sequence). This CDR3 is built from 18 residues. V gave up 3 bases and J gave up 6 bases; unmatched junction bases: 17. This chain's CDR3 is CASSFGLAGDLMGFEQYF. The CDR3 nucleotides are TGTGCCAGCAGCTTCGGGCTAGCGGGAGACTTGATGGGATTCGAGCAGTACTTC.

This clonotype has ten or more counts. The rearrangement links TRBV7-6 to TRBJ2-2; 8 positions agree with TRBD1. V lost 6 bases, J lost 7 bases, and 7 bases stayed unmatched. CDR1 SGHVS and CDR2 FNYEAQ come from the germline V gene. The CDR3 is made up of 14 amino acids. DNA for the CDR3: TGTGCCAGCAGTCCTCAGGGGGCGGGCGGGGAGCTGTTTTTT. It codes for CASSPQGAGGELFF.